Below are 10 T cell receptor beta chains sequenced from a single sample in a study of blood T cell repertoires in COVID-19. The protocol was immunoSEQ multiplex PCR, while the TCRdb copy is restricted to in-frame clones and leaves out a portion. The sample carries more than 95,000 clones, over 75% recorded once. What was sequenced was peripheral blood. Receptors originate from a human donor in a cohort sampled during active or convalescent COVID-19.

The chain carries TRBV5-1 and TRBJ1-2; weak D call: TRBD1 (5 bases). The V end lost 6 bases, the J end lost 4 bases, and 13 bases lay between the germline ends. Per germline, CDR1 SGHRS and CDR2 YFSETQ. This CDR3 has 13 residues. The CDR3, as DNA: TGCGCCAGCACCCCGGGGGGAACCTATGGCTACACCTTC. It codes for CASTPGGTYGYTF.

This clone was picked up one time. The sample contains more than one DNA sequence encoding this CDR3. This chain joins TRBV15 and TRBJ2-7; 11 nucleotides align to TRBD1. V gave up 8 bases and J gave up 3 bases; unmatched junction bases: 6. Germline V CDR1 and CDR2: LNHNV, YYDKDF (reference sequence). The CDR3 length is 14 residues. In DNA, the CDR3 is TGTGCCACCGGCCGGGACAGGGGGAACTACGAGCAGTACTTC. As protein: CATGRDRGNYEQYF.

The chain recombines TRBV11-1 with TRBJ2-7, with a possible D match to TRBD1 (6 bases). The CDR3 is made up of 13 amino acids. From germline, CDR1 is SGHAT and CDR2 FQDESV (reference sequence). The ends were cut back, 5 bases at V and 6 bases at J, with 14 bases in the middle. In DNA form, the CDR3 reads TGTGCCAGCAGCCCCGGCCCAGGGGTCGAGCAGTACTTC. As protein: CASSPGPGVEQYF.

The chain recombines TRBV4-2 with TRBJ2-1, with a weak D call TRBD2 (6 bases). The germline V and J ends were trimmed by 4 bases and 4 bases, with 11 bases remaining between them. The V gene's germline CDR1 is LGHNA and CDR2 YNFKEQ. CDR3 length equals 14 residues. The CDR3 DNA is TGTGCCAGCAGCCCCGAGCGGGCATACAATGAGCAGTTCTTC. It is translated as CASSPERAYNEQFF.

This chain uses TRBV5-1 with TRBJ1-1; TRBD1 agrees at 7 bases. V trimming: 0 bases; J trimming: 4 bases; junction bases outside the gene matches: 3. The CDR3 spans 14 residues. Per germline, CDR1 SGHRS and CDR2 YFSETQ. CDR3 sequence (DNA): TGCGCCAGCAGCTTGGAGGGGGACAGCACTGAAGCTTTCTTT. The encoded protein is CASSLEGDSTEAFF.

The gene calls are TRBV7-2 and TRBJ2-2, with 12 bases aligning to TRBD2. The CDR3 loop spans 17 amino acids. Looked up from germline, CDR1 is SGHTA and CDR2 is FQGNSA. Trimming removed 1 base from V and 7 bases from J; junction bases left unmatched: 7. The CDR3 sequence: CASSLDLAGGPGGELFF. The CDR3, as DNA: TGTGCCAGCAGCTTAGATCTAGCGGGGGGGCCCGGCGGGGAGCTGTTTTTT.

The chain joins TRBV6-5 to TRBJ1-4; D uncertain. V was shortened by 8 bases and J by 8 bases, with 15 bases between the two germline ends. This CDR3 has 13 amino acids. Germline V gene data show CDR1 as MNHEY and CDR2 as SVGAGI. CDR3 residues: CASCNARREKLFF. CDR3 nucleotides: TGTGCCAGCTGCAATGCTCGGCGGGAAAAACTGTTTTTT.

The genes are TRBV27 and TRBJ1-2; D call uncertain. Trimming left V 2 bases short and J 0 bases short, with 13 bases between. Germline CDR1 MNHEY, CDR2 SMNVEV (reference sequence). This CDR3 region has 16 residues. The CDR3 DNA reads as TGTGCCAGCAGTTTACCCGGTATTCCGCCTAACTATGGCTACACCTTC. Amino acid sequence: CASSLPGIPPNYGYTF.

The chain has TRBV5-6 and TRBJ2-3; the D is unclear. This CDR3 has 13 amino acids. CDR1 is SGHDT and CDR2 is YYEEEE in the germline V gene. With 1 base removed from V and 0 bases from J, the gap between germline ends came to 3 bases. The CDR3 region is CASSLPSTDTQYF. CDR3 nucleotide sequence: TGTGCCAGCAGCTTGCCTAGCACAGATACGCAGTATTTT. Based on the CDR3 plus reference TRBV5-6 and TRBJ2-3, the full variable domain is DAGVTQSPTHLIKTRGQQVTLRCSPKSGHDTVSWYQQALGQGPQFIFQYYEEEERQRGNFPDRFSGHQFPNYSSELNVNALLLGDSALYLCASSLPSTDTQYFGPGTRLTVL.

This chain uses TRBV24-1 with TRBJ1-1; D remains ambiguous. The CDR3 loop spans 14 amino acids. Trimming took 4 bases from V and 4 from J, leaving 12 bases between them. Per the germline V gene, CDR1 is KGHDR and CDR2 is SFDVKD. Written as DNA, the CDR3 is TGTGCCACCAGTGACCCCGCCCGGGGCACTGAAGCTTTCTTT. Its protein is CATSDPARGTEAFF.